These 27 T cell receptor beta chains were all obtained from the same sample, sequenced in a study of blood T cell repertoires in COVID-19. The protocol was immunoSEQ multiplex PCR, while the TCRdb copy is restricted to in-frame clones and leaves out a portion. The sample has approximately 300,000 clones; roughly 90% are singletons. Sample: peripheral blood. These receptors were collected from a man aged 18 to 30 who had recovered from COVID-19.

V and J are TRBV7-2 and TRBJ2-7; TRBD1 matches at 11 bases. Germline CDR1 and CDR2: SGHTA and FQGNSA. Trimming cost V 5 bases and J 1 base; bases outside gene matches: 4. The CDR3 is 15 residues long. CDR3 sequence (DNA): TGTGCCAGCAGCGATTGGGACAGGGGGTCCTACGAGCAGTACTTC. Protein sequence: CASSDWDRGSYEQYF.

V is TRBV7-2 and J is TRBJ2-7; D remains unclear. The CDR3 is made up of 14 amino acids. V lost 5 bases to trimming and J lost 3 bases, with 14 bases between them. The germline gives CDR1 SGHTA, CDR2 FQGNSA. CDR3 DNA sequence: TGTGCCAGCAGCCCGAGTGAGGCCGGCTACGAGCAGTACTTC. It is translated as CASSPSEAGYEQYF. The entire variable domain, with the rest obtained from reference TRBV7-2 and TRBJ2-7, is as follows: GAGVSQSPSNKVTEKGKDVELRCDPISGHTALYWYRQSLGQGLEFLIYFQGNSAPDKSGLPSDRFSAERTGGSVSTLTIQRTQQEDSAVYLCASSPSEAGYEQYFGPGTRLTVT.

Here the CDR3 DNA reads TGTGCCAGCAGTTACTCCTGGACAGGGAGCGGCTATGGCTACACCTTC. Translating it yields CASSYSWTGSGYGYTF. The genes are TRBV6-5 and TRBJ1-2, with 8 bases matching TRBD1. Germline loops: CDR1 MNHEY, CDR2 SVGAGI. Trimming cost V 0 bases and J 4 bases; bases outside gene matches: 7. This CDR3 comprises 16 residues.

The V and J genes are TRBV27 and TRBJ2-7, with 13 bases fitting TRBD2. This CDR3 spans 15 amino acids. In germline, CDR1 is MNHEY, CDR2 SMNVEV (reference sequence). J lost 6 bases, V lost 5 bases, and 7 bases had no gene match. In DNA, the CDR3 is TGTGCCAGCAGTAAAACTAGCGGGAGGGCCAGCGAGCAGTACTTC. Translation gives CASSKTSGRASEQYF.

This clone was observed a few times. The V gene is TRBV4-1, the J gene TRBJ1-2; weak D call: TRBD1 (6 bases). This CDR3 has 18 residues. V gave up 1 base and J gave up 2 bases, with 20 bases separating them. Germline V gives CDR1 MGHRA, CDR2 YSYEKL. CDR3 region: CASSQGVGRGRENYGYTF. CDR3 nucleotide sequence: TGCGCCAGCAGCCAAGGTGTTGGCAGGGGAAGAGAAAACTATGGCTACACCTTC.

The chain has TRBV5-4 and TRBJ1-2; D unclear. This CDR3 contains 13 residues. V was clipped by 0 bases and J by 2 bases, with 5 bases between them. Germline values: CDR1 SGHNT, CDR2 YYREEE (reference sequence). The CDR3 sequence: CASSLDENYGYTF. The DNA for the CDR3 is TGTGCCAGCAGCTTGGACGAGAACTATGGCTACACCTTC.

This clone was observed a single time. The V gene is TRBV10-3, the J gene TRBJ1-1; a weak D match, TRBD1 (5 bases). Germline V gene sequence: CDR1 ENHRY, CDR2 SYGVKD. The CDR3 contains 12 residues. V lost 11 bases and J lost 1, with 11 bases in between. CDR3 sequence: CAVNQGNTEAFF. DNA of the CDR3: TGTGCCGTCAACCAGGGGAACACTGAAGCTTTCTTT.

This clone was recorded only once. The V call is TRBV5-1, the J call TRBJ2-1; 12 bases align to TRBD2. CDR3 length equals 16 residues. Germline CDR1 SGHRS, CDR2 YFSETQ. V gave up 0 bases and J gave up 9 bases; unmatched junction bases: 7. CDR3 DNA: TGCGCCAGCAGCTTGGATCTAGCGGGAGGGTCGGCTGAGCAGTTCTTC. Translated, it gives CASSLDLAGGSAEQFF.

The V and J genes are TRBV3-1 (or the pseudogene TRBV3-2) and TRBJ2-3; the match to TRBD2 covers 10 bases. The CDR3 totals 17 residues. Germline values: CDR1 LGHDT, CDR2 YNNKEL (reference sequence). J lost 0 bases, V lost 5 bases, and 8 bases had no gene match. CDR3 DNA sequence: TGTGCCAGCAGCGAAGGAGCACTAGCGGGGAGCACAGATACGCAGTATTTT. This encodes CASSEGALAGSTDTQYF.

This clone was recorded only once. The V and J genes are TRBV7-6 and TRBJ1-2, with 9 positions matching TRBD1. In germline, CDR1 is SGHVS, CDR2 FNYEAQ. The CDR3 is 13 residues long. The ends lost 4 bases at V and 8 bases at J; junction bases unmatched: 5. CDR3 in DNA: TGTGCCAGCAGCTCAGGACAGGGGTCGGGCTACACCTTC. Encoded protein: CASSSGQGSGYTF.

This clone was seen a handful of times. The chain uses TRBV7-9 and TRBJ1-5; 7 bases align to TRBD1. CDR1 and CDR2 (germline): SEHNR, FQNEAQ (reference sequence). Germline trimming cut 5 bases from V and 1 base from J; bases unmatched to any gene: 5. This CDR3 region has 15 residues. Here the CDR3 reads CASSLSGGSNQPQHF. CDR3 in DNA: TGTGCCAGCAGCCTCTCAGGGGGGAGCAATCAGCCCCAGCATTTT. The full variable domain, with the rest looked up from reference TRBV7-9 and TRBJ1-5, is DTGVSQNPRHKITKRGQNVTFRCDPISEHNRLYWYRQTLGQGPEFLTYFQNEAQLEKSRLLSDRFSAERPKGSFSTLEIQRTEQGDSAMYLCASSLSGGSNQPQHFGDGTRLSIL.

This clone was seen only once. CDR3 amino acids: CASTLAGDPGELFF. The CDR3 bases are TGCGCCAGCACGTTAGCGGGAGACCCCGGGGAGCTGTTTTTT. V and J are TRBV5-1 and TRBJ2-2, with TRBD2 matching 9 bases. Germline V lookup: CDR1 SGHRS, CDR2 YFSETQ. This CDR3 spans 14 amino acids. J was trimmed by 6 bases and V by 6 bases; bases with no gene match: 6.

The V gene is TRBV19, the J gene TRBJ1-5; 11 positions match TRBD1. CDR1 is LNHDA and CDR2 is SQIVND in the germline V gene (reference sequence). J lost 5 bases, V lost 5 bases, and 8 bases had no gene match. The CDR3 runs 16 residues. The CDR3 DNA follows: TGTGCCAGTAGTTACGCGGGACAGGGGGGTTATCAGCCCCAGCATTTT. Its translation: CASSYAGQGGYQPQHF.

The gene calls are TRBV4-2 and TRBJ1-1; D is possibly TRBD1 (6 bases). This CDR3 comprises 15 residues. V gave up 4 bases and J gave up 0 bases, with 12 bases separating them. CDR1 is LGHNA, CDR2 YNFKEQ, per germline. DNA of the CDR3: TGTGCCAGCAGCCGTCCTGGACAGTTGAACACTGAAGCTTTCTTT. Translation gives CASSRPGQLNTEAFF.

V usage is TRBV12-3 or TRBV12-4 and J usage is TRBJ1-1; D gene ambiguous. The CDR3 consists of 12 residues. Trimming removed 3 bases at V and 4 bases at J, with 6 bases between. The DNA for the CDR3 is TGTGCCAGCAGTTTTTTGAGCACTGAAGCTTTCTTT. It encodes CASSFLSTEAFF.

The chain recombines TRBV7-9 with TRBJ2-7, with TRBD1 as a possible D gene (6 bases). Trimming stripped 7 bases from V and 3 bases from J, with 19 bases between. This CDR3 spans 15 amino acids. The germline gives CDR1 SEHNR, CDR2 FQNEAQ (reference sequence). In DNA, the CDR3 is TGTGCCAGCATTGTTGAGGGGGTATACCACTACGAGCAGTACTTC. It yields the protein CASIVEGVYHYEQYF. The variable domain in full, completed from reference TRBV7-9 and TRBJ2-7, reads DTGVSQNPRHKITKRGQNVTFRCDPISEHNRLYWYRQTLGQGPEFLTYFQNEAQLEKSRLLSDRFSAERPKGSFSTLEIQRTEQGDSAMYLCASIVEGVYHYEQYFGPGTRLTVT.

This clone was observed once. The CDR3 loop is CASSRVEPGETQYF. CDR3 nucleotides: TGTGCCAGCAGCCGAGTGGAGCCTGGCGAGACCCAGTACTTC. V usage is TRBV7-8 and J usage is TRBJ2-5, with D unclear. The CDR3 consists of 14 residues. V lost 5 bases and J 5 bases, leaving 15 bases between the germline ends. Germline CDR1 SGHVS, CDR2 FQNEAQ.

The chain couples TRBV19 to TRBJ2-6, with D unresolved. Germline V gene sequence: CDR1 LNHDA, CDR2 SQIVND (reference sequence). Trimming shortened V by 0 bases and J by 0 bases, and 12 bases separated the two germline ends. The CDR3 is 18 amino acids. The CDR3 bases are TGTGCCAGTAGTATAGATGTGGCACCCGCCTCTGGGGCCAACGTCCTGACTTTC. Protein product: CASSIDVAPASGANVLTF.

The V gene is TRBV6-5, the J gene TRBJ1-6; D not resolved. The CDR3 sequence is 15 residues long. V lost 6 bases and J lost 7, with 16 bases in between. The germline V gene has CDR1 MNHEY and CDR2 SVGAGI. CDR3: CASRPRGVMNSPLHF. The CDR3, as DNA: TGTGCCAGCAGACCCCGAGGAGTGATGAATTCACCCCTCCACTTT.

The CDR3: CASSYGQIYGYTF. CDR3 in DNA: TGTGCCAGCAGTTACGGGCAGATCTATGGCTACACCTTC. The chain employs TRBV6-5 and TRBJ1-2; D not certain. There are 13 residues in the CDR3. Germline CDR1 is MNHEY and CDR2 is SVGAGI. V shed 2 bases and J shed 4 bases, with 8 bases lying between them.

As regards this clone: This CDR3 is also generated by other DNA sequences in the sample. The chain employs TRBV18 and TRBJ1-2; a weak D match, TRBD1 (5 bases). V gave up 2 bases and J gave up 3 bases, with 7 bases separating them. The CDR3 is made up of 13 amino acids. Germline loops: CDR1 KGHSH, CDR2 LQKENI. The DNA for the CDR3 is TGTGCCAGCTCACCATCCAGGGACTATGGCTACACCTTC. Protein product: CASSPSRDYGYTF. The full variable domain, completed using reference TRBV18 and TRBJ1-2, is NAGVMQNPRHLVRRRGQEARLRCSPMKGHSHVYWYRQLPEEGLKFMVYLQKENIIDESGMPKERFSAEFPKEGPSILRIQQVVRGDSAAYFCASSPSRDYGYTFGSGTRLTVV.

This chain uses TRBV27 with TRBJ2-1, with TRBD1 matching 10 bases. V trimming: 7 bases; J trimming: 8 bases; junction bases outside the gene matches: 11. The CDR3 length is 15 residues. Germline lookup yields CDR1 MNHEY and CDR2 SMNVEV (reference sequence). The CDR3 DNA sequence: TGTGCCAGCACCGGTACCGGGACAGGGGATCATGAGCAGTTCTTC. This sequence encodes CASTGTGTGDHEQFF.

This clone was recorded a few times. The CDR3 DNA follows: TGTGCCAGTAATTTGGACACTGGCGAAGCTTTCTTT. This encodes CASNLDTGEAFF. The chain employs TRBV19 and TRBJ1-1, with D possibly being TRBD1 (5 bases). Trimming left V 7 bases short and J 8 bases short, with 14 bases between. This CDR3 has 12 amino acids. Germline lookup yields CDR1 LNHDA and CDR2 SQIVND (reference sequence). Filled out from reference TRBV19 and TRBJ1-1, the complete variable domain reads DGGITQSPKYLFRKEGQNVTLSCEQNLNHDAMYWYRQDPGQGLRLIYYSQIVNDFQKGDIAEGYSVSREKKESFPLTVTSAQKNPTAFYLCASNLDTGEAFFGQGTRLTVV.

The chain combines TRBV19 with TRBJ2-7; 10 nucleotides match TRBD1. Germline assignment: CDR1 LNHDA and CDR2 SQIVND (reference sequence). The CDR3 has 16 residues. The V and J ends lost 4 bases and 1 base, in that order; junction bases with no gene match: 7. The CDR3 coding sequence is TGTGCCAGTAGTAAGACCCCGGGACAGGGGTCCTACGAGCAGTACTTC. This encodes CASSKTPGQGSYEQYF.

The gene calls are TRBV9 and TRBJ1-1; 9 nucleotides match TRBD1. The CDR3 runs 12 residues. Per the germline V gene, CDR1 is SGDLS and CDR2 is YYNGEE. Unmatched junction bases numbered 0, after V lost 3 bases and J lost 6 bases. CDR3 residues: CASSGTGAEAFF. CDR3 in DNA: TGTGCCAGCAGCGGGACAGGGGCTGAAGCTTTCTTT.

The chain couples TRBV7-2 to TRBJ2-1; the match to TRBD1 covers 10 bases. Germline CDR1 and CDR2: SGHTA and FQGNSA. J lost 9 bases, V lost 5 bases, and 7 bases had no gene match. The CDR3 has 14 residues. CDR3 sequence reads: CASSPDRGLGEQFF. The CDR3 nucleotides read TGTGCCAGCAGCCCGGACAGGGGGTTGGGTGAGCAGTTCTTC.

The chain has TRBV7-2 and TRBJ2-3; the match to TRBD2 covers 13 bases. Germline trimming cut 6 bases from V and 4 bases from J; bases unmatched to any gene: 7. CDR1 and CDR2 from the germline V gene are SGHTA and FQGNSA. The CDR3 is 16 residues long. CDR3 residues: CASRLAGGMVADTQYF. The CDR3, as DNA: TGTGCCAGCAGACTAGCGGGGGGGATGGTGGCAGATACGCAGTATTTT. Variable domain in full (rest from reference TRBV7-2 and TRBJ2-3): GAGVSQSPSNKVTEKGKDVELRCDPISGHTALYWYRQSLGQGLEFLIYFQGNSAPDKSGLPSDRFSAERTGGSVSTLTIQRTQQEDSAVYLCASRLAGGMVADTQYFGPGTRLTVL.